This TCR beta chain was found in a study of cytomegalovirus exposure and HLA in healthy donors. The CDR3 consists of 13 residues. Germline V CDR1 and CDR2: SGDLS, YYNGEE. Trimming pared 4 bases from V and 1 base from J, leaving 8 bases between. PCR primers comprised 60 Vbeta and 13 Jbeta primers. TCRdb keeps only in-frame clones here, not all; method: immunoSEQ multiplex PCR. This table has 160,000 or so clones, 70% to 90% appearing once. Comments on this clone: As yet, its antigen is unknown.

Overall study results and limits: Reports showed the classifier diagnosing cytomegalovirus status with high specificity and sensitivity. There were reportedly fewer N-insertions in an Asian-associated ancestry cluster than the approximately 630-donor mean, in a later analysis. The presence/absence work took it that sequencing depth was about the same across donors.

The V call is TRBV9, the J call TRBJ2-5; unclear D gene. The specimen sequenced was PBMCs. The TCR was taken from a woman between 18 and 30 years old in good health and CMV-seronegative. CDR3 amino acids: CASSPIPQETQYF. CDR3 nucleotide sequence: TGTGCCAGCAGCCCAATTCCCCAAGAGACCCAGTACTTC.